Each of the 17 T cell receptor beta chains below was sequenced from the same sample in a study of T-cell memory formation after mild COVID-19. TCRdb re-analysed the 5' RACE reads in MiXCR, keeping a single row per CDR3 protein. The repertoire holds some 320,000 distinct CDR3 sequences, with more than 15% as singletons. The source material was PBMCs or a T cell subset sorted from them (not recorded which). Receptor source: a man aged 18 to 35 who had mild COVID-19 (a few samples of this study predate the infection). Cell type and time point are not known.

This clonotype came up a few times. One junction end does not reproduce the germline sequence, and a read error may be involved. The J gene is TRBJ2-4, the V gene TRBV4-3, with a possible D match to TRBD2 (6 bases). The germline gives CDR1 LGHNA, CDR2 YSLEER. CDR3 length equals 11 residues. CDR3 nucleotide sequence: TGCGCCAGCAGCCAAGGGCTAGCGCCTCAGTTC. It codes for CASSQGLAPQF.

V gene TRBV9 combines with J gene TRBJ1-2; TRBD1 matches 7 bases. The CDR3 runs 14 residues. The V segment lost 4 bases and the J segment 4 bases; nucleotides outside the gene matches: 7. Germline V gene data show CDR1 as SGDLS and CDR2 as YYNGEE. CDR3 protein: CASSLTGRGYGYTF. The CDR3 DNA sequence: TGTGCCAGCAGCCTGACAGGGCGCGGCTATGGCTACACCTTC.

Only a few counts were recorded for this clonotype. CDR3 in amino acids: CASSLISGPWEQFF. CDR3 in DNA: TGTGCCAGCAGCTTAATCTCTGGACCCTGGGAGCAGTTCTTC. This chain connects TRBV7-2 to TRBJ2-1; D is unresolved. The CDR3 length is 14 residues. CDR1 and CDR2 (germline): SGHTA, FQGNSA. Trimming removed 2 bases from V and 10 bases from J, with 15 bases in between. The full variable domain, completed using reference TRBV7-2 and TRBJ2-1, is GAGVSQSPSNKVTEKGKDVELRCDPISGHTALYWYRQSLGQGLEFLIYFQGNSAPDKSGLPSDRFSAERTGGSVSTLTIQRTQQEDSAVYLCASSLISGPWEQFFGPGTRLTVL.

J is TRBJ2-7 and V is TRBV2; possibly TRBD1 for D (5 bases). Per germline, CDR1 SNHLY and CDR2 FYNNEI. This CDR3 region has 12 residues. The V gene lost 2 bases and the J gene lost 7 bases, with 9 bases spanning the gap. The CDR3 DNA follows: TGTGCCAGCAGTGAACAGGGCGGAGAGCAGTACTTC. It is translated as CASSEQGGEQYF.

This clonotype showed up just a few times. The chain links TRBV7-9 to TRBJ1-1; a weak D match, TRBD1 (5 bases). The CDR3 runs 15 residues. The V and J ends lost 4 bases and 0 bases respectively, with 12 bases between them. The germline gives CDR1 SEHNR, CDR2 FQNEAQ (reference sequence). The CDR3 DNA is TGTGCCAGCAGCTCCGGGACCGATTTGAACACTGAAGCTTTCTTT. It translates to CASSSGTDLNTEAFF.

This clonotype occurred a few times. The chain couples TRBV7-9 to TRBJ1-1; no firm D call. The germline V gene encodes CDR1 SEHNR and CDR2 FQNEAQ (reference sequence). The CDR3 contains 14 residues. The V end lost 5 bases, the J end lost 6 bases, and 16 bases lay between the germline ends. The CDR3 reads CASSEAGNDPEAFF. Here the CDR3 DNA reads TGTGCCAGCAGCGAAGCCGGGAACGACCCTGAAGCTTTCTTT.

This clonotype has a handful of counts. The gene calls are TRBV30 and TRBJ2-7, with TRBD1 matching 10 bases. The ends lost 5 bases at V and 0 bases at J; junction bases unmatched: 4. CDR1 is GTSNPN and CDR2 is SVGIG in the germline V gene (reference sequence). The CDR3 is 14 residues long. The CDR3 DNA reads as TGTGCCTGGTTGGGACAGGGGAGCTCCTACGAGCAGTACTTC. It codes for CAWLGQGSSYEQYF.

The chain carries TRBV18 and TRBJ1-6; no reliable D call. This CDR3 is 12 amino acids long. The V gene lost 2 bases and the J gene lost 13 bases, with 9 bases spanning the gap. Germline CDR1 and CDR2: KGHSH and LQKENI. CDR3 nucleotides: TGTGCCAGCTCACCATTGTCTGGTCCCCTCCACTTT. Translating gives CASSPLSGPLHF.

For the CDR3, the DNA is TGCAGTGCCCGGCGCGGGGGGGCCACAGATACGCAGTATTTT. It encodes CSARRGGATDTQYF. The chain is built from TRBV20-1 and TRBJ2-3; 9 bases are a match to TRBD2. The CDR3 sequence is 14 residues long. Germline lookup yields CDR1 DFQATT and CDR2 SNEGSKA (reference sequence). J was trimmed by 2 bases and V by 6 bases; bases with no gene match: 6.

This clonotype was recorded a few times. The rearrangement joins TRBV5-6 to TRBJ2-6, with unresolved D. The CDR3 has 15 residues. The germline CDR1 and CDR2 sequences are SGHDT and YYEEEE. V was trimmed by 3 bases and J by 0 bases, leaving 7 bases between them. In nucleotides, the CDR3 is TGTGCCAGCAGCTCTAAAACCTCTGGGGCCAACGTCCTGACTTTC. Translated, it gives CASSSKTSGANVLTF.

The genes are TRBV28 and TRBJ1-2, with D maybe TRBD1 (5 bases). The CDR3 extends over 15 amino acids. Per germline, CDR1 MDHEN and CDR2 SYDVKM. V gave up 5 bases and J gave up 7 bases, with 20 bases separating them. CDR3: CASSRAGPTWGGYTF. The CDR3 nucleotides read TGTGCCAGCAGTAGGGCGGGACCGACCTGGGGTGGCTACACCTTC.

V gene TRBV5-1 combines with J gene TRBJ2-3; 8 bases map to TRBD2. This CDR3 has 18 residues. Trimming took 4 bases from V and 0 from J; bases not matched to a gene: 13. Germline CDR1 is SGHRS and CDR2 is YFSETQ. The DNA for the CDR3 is TGCGCCAGCAGCCCTGGGGCTAGCGGGCCTCAGAGCACAGATACGCAGTATTTT. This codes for CASSPGASGPQSTDTQYF. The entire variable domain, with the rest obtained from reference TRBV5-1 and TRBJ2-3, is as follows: KAGVTQTPRYLIKTRGQQVTLSCSPISGHRSVSWYQQTPGQGLQFLFEYFSETQRNKGNFPGRFSGRQFSNSRSEMNVSTLELGDSALYLCASSPGASGPQSTDTQYFGPGTRLTVL.

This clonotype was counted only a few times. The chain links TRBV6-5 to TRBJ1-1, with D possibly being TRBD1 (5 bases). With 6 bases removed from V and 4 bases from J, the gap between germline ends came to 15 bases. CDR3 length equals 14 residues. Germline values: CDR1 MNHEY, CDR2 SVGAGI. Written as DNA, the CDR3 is TGTGCCAGCAGCCAACCGGGGGTAGGCACTGAAGCTTTCTTT. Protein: CASSQPGVGTEAFF.

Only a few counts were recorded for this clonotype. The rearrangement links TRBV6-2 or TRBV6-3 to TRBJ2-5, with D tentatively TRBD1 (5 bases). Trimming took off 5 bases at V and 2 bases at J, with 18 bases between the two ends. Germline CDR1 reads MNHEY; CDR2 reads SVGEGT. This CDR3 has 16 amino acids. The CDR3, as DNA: TGTGCCAGCAGTCGTGACAGCTTGGGTCCTCAAGAGACCCAGTACTTC. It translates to CASSRDSLGPQETQYF.

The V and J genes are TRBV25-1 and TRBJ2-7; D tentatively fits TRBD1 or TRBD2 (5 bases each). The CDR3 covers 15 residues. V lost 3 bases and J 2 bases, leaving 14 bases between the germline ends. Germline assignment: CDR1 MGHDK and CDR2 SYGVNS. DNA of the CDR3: TGTGCCAGCAGTGAGGGGCCTCCGGGGACCTACGAGCAGTACTTC. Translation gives CASSEGPPGTYEQYF.

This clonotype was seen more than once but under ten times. The CDR3 is CSVEHLGASYTF. CDR3 in DNA: TGCAGCGTTGAGCACCTCGGAGCTTCCTACACCTTC. V is TRBV29-1 and J is TRBJ1-2, with D hard to call. The CDR3 runs 12 residues. V lost 3 bases, J lost 10 bases, and 15 bases lay in between. The germline V gene encodes CDR1 SQVTM and CDR2 ANQGSEA.

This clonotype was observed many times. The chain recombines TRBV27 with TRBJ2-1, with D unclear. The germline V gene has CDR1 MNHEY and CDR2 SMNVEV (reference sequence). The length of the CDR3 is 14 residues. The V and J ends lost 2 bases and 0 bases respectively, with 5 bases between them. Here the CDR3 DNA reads TGTGCCAGCAGTTTAGCGAGCTCCTACAATGAGCAGTTCTTC. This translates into CASSLASSYNEQFF.